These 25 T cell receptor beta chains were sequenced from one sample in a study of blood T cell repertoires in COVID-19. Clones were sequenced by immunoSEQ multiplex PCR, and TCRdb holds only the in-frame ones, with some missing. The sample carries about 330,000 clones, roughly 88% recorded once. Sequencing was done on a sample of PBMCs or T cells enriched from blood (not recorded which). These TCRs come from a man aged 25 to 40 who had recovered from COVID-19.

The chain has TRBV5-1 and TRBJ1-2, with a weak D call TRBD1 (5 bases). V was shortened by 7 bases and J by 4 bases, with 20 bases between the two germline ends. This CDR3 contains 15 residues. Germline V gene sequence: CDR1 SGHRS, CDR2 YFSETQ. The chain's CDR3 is CASQPWTEGPYGYTF. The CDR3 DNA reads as TGCGCCAGCCAACCGTGGACGGAGGGGCCCTATGGCTACACCTTC.

The CDR3 DNA sequence: TGTGCCAGCCTAATTCCGGGACAGGGGATCTACGAGCAGTACTTC. The encoded protein is CASLIPGQGIYEQYF. J is TRBJ2-7 and V is TRBV2; TRBD1 matches 10 bases. The germline V gene encodes CDR1 SNHLY and CDR2 FYNNEI. This CDR3 has 15 residues. With 8 bases clipped from V and 3 bases from J, the junction kept 10 bases outside the gene matches.

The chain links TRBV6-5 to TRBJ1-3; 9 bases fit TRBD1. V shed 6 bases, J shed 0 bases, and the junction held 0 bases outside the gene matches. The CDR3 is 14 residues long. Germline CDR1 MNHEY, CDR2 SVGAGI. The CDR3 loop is CASRTGGSGNTIYF. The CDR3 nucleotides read TGTGCCAGCAGGACAGGGGGCTCTGGAAACACCATATATTTT.

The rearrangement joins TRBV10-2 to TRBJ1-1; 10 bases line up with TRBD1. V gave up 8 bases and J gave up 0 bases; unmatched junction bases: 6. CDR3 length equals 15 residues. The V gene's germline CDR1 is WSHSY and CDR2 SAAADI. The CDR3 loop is CASYSGQGLNTEAFF. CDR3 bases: TGCGCCAGCTATTCGGGACAGGGGCTGAACACTGAAGCTTTCTTT.

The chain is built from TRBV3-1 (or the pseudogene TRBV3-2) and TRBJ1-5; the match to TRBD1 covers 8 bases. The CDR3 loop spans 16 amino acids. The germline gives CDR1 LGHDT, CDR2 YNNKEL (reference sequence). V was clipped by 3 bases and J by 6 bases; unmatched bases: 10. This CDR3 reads CASSHTGTGFGQPQHF. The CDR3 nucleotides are TGTGCCAGCAGCCACACCGGGACAGGATTTGGTCAGCCCCAGCATTTT.

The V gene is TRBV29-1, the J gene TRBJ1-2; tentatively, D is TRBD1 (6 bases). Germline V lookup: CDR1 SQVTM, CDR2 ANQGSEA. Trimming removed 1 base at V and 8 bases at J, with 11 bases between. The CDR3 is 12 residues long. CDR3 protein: CSVEGSRGGYTF. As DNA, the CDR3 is TGCAGCGTTGAAGGGAGCAGGGGAGGCTACACCTTC.

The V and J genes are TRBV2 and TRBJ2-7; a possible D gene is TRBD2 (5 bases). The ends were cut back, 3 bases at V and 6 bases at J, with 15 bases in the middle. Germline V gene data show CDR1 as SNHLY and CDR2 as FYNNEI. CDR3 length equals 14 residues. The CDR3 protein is CASSELQRSGEQYF. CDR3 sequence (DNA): TGTGCCAGCAGTGAGTTGCAACGGAGCGGCGAGCAGTACTTC.

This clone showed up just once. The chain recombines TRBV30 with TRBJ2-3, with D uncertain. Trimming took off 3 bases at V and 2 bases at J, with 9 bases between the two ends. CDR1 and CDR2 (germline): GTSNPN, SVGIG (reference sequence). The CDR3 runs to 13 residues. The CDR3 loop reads CAWSDSDTDTQYF. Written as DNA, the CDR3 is TGTGCCTGGAGCGACTCGGACACAGATACGCAGTATTTT.

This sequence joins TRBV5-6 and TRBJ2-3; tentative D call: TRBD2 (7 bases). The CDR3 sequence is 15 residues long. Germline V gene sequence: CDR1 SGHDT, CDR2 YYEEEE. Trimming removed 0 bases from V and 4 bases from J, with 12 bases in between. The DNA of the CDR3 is TGTGCCAGCAGCTTGGATTCGGGGGGCTCAGATACGCAGTATTTT. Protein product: CASSLDSGGSDTQYF. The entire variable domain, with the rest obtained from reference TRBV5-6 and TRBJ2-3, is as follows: DAGVTQSPTHLIKTRGQQVTLRCSPKSGHDTVSWYQQALGQGPQFIFQYYEEEERQRGNFPDRFSGHQFPNYSSELNVNALLLGDSALYLCASSLDSGGSDTQYFGPGTRLTVL.

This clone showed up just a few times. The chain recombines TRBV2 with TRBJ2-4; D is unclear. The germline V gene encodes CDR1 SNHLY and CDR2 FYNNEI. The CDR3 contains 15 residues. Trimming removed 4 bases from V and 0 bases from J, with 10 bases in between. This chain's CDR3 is CASSAERQAKNIQYF. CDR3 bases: TGTGCCAGCAGTGCTGAGAGGCAAGCCAAAAACATTCAGTACTTC.

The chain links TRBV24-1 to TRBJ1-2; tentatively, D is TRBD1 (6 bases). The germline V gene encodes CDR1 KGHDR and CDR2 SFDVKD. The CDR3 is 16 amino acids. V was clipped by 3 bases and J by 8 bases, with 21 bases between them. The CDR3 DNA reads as TGTGCCACCAGTGATGATACAGGGTTCGGCGTCCGGGGCTACACCTTC. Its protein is CATSDDTGFGVRGYTF.

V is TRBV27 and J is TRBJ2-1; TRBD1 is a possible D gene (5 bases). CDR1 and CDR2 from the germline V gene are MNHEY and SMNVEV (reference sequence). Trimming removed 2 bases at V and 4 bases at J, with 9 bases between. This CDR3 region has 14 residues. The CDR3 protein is CASSLAQGYNEQFF. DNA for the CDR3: TGTGCCAGCAGTTTAGCCCAGGGATACAATGAGCAGTTCTTC.

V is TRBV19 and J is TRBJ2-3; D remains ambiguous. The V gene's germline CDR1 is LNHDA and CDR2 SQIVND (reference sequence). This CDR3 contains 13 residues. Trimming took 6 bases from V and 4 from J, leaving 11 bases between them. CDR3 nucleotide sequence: TGTGCCAGTAGCCCTAAAGAGCCAGATACGCAGTATTTT. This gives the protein CASSPKEPDTQYF.

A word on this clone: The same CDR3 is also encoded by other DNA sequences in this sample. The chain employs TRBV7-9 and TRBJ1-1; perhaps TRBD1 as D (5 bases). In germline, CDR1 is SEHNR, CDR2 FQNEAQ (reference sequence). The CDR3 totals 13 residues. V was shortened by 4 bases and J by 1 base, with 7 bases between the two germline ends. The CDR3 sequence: CASSSTENTEAFF. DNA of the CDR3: TGTGCCAGCAGCTCGACAGAGAACACTGAAGCTTTCTTT.

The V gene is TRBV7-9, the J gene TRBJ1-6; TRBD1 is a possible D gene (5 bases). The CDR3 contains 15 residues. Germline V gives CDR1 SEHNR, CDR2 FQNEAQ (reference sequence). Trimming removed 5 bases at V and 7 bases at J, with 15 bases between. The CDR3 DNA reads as TGTGCCAGCAGCATACAGACGGGGGGGAATTCACCCCTCCACTTT. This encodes CASSIQTGGNSPLHF.

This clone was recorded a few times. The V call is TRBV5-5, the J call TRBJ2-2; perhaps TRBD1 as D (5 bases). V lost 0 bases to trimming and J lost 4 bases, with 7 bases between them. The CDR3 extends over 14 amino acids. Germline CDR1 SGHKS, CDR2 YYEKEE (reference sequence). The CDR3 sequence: CASSLGQTTGELFF. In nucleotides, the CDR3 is TGTGCCAGCAGCTTGGGACAGACCACCGGGGAGCTGTTTTTT.

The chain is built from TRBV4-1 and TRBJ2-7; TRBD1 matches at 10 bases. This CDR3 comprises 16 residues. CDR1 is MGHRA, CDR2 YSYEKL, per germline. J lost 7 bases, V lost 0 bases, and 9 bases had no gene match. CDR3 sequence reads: CASSQEAGQGIWEQYF. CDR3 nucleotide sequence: TGCGCCAGCAGCCAAGAAGCGGGACAGGGGATTTGGGAGCAGTACTTC.

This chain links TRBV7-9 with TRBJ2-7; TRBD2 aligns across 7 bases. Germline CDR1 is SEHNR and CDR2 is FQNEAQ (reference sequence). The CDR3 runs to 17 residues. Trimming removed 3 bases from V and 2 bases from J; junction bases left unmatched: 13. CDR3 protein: CASSLRTGGAAAYEQYF. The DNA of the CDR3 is TGTGCCAGCAGCTTGAGGACGGGGGGTGCAGCGGCCTACGAGCAGTACTTC. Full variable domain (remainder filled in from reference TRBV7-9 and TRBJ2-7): DTGVSQNPRHKITKRGQNVTFRCDPISEHNRLYWYRQTLGQGPEFLTYFQNEAQLEKSRLLSDRFSAERPKGSFSTLEIQRTEQGDSAMYLCASSLRTGGAAAYEQYFGPGTRLTVT.

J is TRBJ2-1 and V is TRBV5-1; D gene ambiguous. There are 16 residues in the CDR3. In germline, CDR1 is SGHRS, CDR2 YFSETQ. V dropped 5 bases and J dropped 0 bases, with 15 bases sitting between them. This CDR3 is CASSLGSRSSYNEQFF. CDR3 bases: TGCGCCAGCAGTCTCGGTTCTAGGAGCTCCTACAATGAGCAGTTCTTC.

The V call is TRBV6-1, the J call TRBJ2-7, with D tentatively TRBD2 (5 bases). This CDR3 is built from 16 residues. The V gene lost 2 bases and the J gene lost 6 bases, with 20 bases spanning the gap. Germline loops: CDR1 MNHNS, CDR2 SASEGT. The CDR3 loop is CASSELRGQPFSEQYF. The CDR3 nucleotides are TGTGCCAGCAGTGAATTACGCGGGCAGCCATTCTCCGAGCAGTACTTC.

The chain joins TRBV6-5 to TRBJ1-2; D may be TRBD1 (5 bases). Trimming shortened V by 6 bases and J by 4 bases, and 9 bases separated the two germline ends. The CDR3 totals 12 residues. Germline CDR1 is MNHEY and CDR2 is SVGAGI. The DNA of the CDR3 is TGTGCCAGCAGGCAGGGAATCTATGGCTACACCTTC. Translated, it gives CASRQGIYGYTF.

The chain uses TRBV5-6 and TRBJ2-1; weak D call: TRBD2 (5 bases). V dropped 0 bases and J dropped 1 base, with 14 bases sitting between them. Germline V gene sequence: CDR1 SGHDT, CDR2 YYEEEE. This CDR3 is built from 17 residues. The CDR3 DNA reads TGTGCCAGCAGCTTGGGTTCCGCGGGCGGGTCCTACAATGAGCAGTTCTTC. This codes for CASSLGSAGGSYNEQFF.

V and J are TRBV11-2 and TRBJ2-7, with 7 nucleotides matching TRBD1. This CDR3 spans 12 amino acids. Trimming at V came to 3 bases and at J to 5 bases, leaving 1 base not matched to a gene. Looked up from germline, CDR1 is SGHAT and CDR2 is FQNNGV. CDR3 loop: CASSFDRDEQYF. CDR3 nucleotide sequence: TGTGCCAGCAGCTTTGACAGGGACGAGCAGTACTTC.

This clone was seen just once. The CDR3 spells CARPLGNSGNTIYF. For the CDR3, the DNA is TGTGCCAGACCCCTCGGGAACTCTGGAAACACCATATATTTT. The chain employs TRBV5-3 and TRBJ1-3; no clear D gene. TRBV5-3 is an open reading frame whose function is uncertain. The V end was cut by 7 bases, the J end by 0 bases, with 11 bases between. The CDR3 sequence is 14 residues long.

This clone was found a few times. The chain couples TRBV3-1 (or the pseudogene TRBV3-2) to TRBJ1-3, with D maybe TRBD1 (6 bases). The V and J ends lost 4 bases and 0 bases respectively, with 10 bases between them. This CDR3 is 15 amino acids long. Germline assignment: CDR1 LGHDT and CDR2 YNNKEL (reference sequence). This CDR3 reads CASSPQGTSGNTIYF. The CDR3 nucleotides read TGTGCCAGCAGCCCACAGGGCACCTCTGGAAACACCATATATTTT.